Shown below are 26 T cell receptor beta chains from a single sample sequenced in a study of blood T cell repertoires in COVID-19 (TCRdb year 2020). Libraries were built with the immunoSEQ multiplex PCR assay. Sourced from immuneACCESS, this table was stored by TCRdb with only in-frame sequences that have V and J called. A share of the clones is absent; for the studies checked, an unresolved V gene accounts for under half, and the remainder has no known explanation. The sample table holds around 50,000 clones, of which around 90% were seen once. Less than 9% of the sample is held by the ten biggest clonotypes. The sequencing sample was made of peripheral blood. These receptors all come from a man aged 50 or older with active COVID-19.

The V and J genes are TRBV6-4 and TRBJ2-1; TRBD2 aligns across 10 bases. In germline, CDR1 is MRHNA, CDR2 SNTAGT. The CDR3 extends over 14 amino acids. V lost 4 bases to trimming and J lost 5 bases; unmatched junction nucleotides: 2. The CDR3: CASSASGSHNEQFF. CDR3 DNA: TGTGCCAGCAGTGCTAGCGGGAGCCACAATGAGCAGTTCTTC.

This clone was seen a handful of times. The chain recombines TRBV6-5 with TRBJ2-1, with 10 nucleotides matching TRBD2. The CDR3 has 16 amino acids. The germline CDR1 and CDR2 sequences are MNHEY and SVGAGI. V was clipped by 0 bases and J by 6 bases; unmatched bases: 5. The CDR3 bases are TGTGCCAGCAGTTACTCGGTAGCTAGCGGGGGCAATGAGCAGTTCTTC. This codes for CASSYSVASGGNEQFF.

The V gene is TRBV9, the J gene TRBJ1-4; TRBD1 matches at 10 bases. The CDR3 consists of 15 residues. The V segment lost 4 bases and the J segment 7 bases; nucleotides outside the gene matches: 7. The germline V gene encodes CDR1 SGDLS and CDR2 YYNGEE. As DNA, the CDR3 is TGTGCCAGCAGCCCCCCGACAGGGGGCTCTGAAAAACTGTTTTTT. It yields the protein CASSPPTGGSEKLFF. Looking up the rest from reference TRBV9 and TRBJ1-4 gives the full variable domain: DSGVTQTPKHLITATGQRVTLRCSPRSGDLSVYWYQQSLDQGLQFLIQYYNGEERAKGNILERFSAQQFPDLHSELNLSSLELGDSALYFCASSPPTGGSEKLFFGSGTQLSVL.

The chain joins TRBV19 to TRBJ1-1; 12 bases match TRBD1. V was pared by 8 bases and J by 1 base, with 5 bases of the junction left unmatched. The CDR3 is 15 amino acids. The germline V gene encodes CDR1 LNHDA and CDR2 SQIVND (reference sequence). Here the CDR3 DNA reads TGTGCCAGTGGGGGACAGGGGGCACGGAACACTGAAGCTTTCTTT. It is translated as CASGGQGARNTEAFF.

The chain is built from TRBV6-1 and TRBJ2-7; 7 bases agree with TRBD2. Germline lookup yields CDR1 MNHNS and CDR2 SASEGT. Trimming at V came to 2 bases and at J to 6 bases, leaving 16 bases not matched to a gene. This CDR3 region has 17 residues. The CDR3 loop reads CASSERGGWVRGGEQYF. The CDR3, as DNA: TGTGCCAGCAGTGAACGCGGGGGTTGGGTGAGGGGAGGCGAGCAGTACTTC.

This sequence joins TRBV28 and TRBJ1-6, with D uncertain. Trimming removed 7 bases at V and 5 bases at J, with 12 bases between. The CDR3 sequence is 14 residues long. Germline-derived CDR1 and CDR2 are MDHEN and SYDVKM. CDR3: CASNLGANNSPLHF. The DNA for the CDR3 is TGTGCCAGCAATCTCGGAGCGAATAATTCACCCCTCCACTTT.

V and J are TRBV9 and TRBJ2-7; TRBD2 matches at 7 bases. Per the germline V gene, CDR1 is SGDLS and CDR2 is YYNGEE. V was pared by 7 bases and J by 7 bases, with 11 bases of the junction left unmatched. The CDR3 has 13 amino acids. The chain's CDR3 is CASGRADVGEQYF. In nucleotides, the CDR3 is TGTGCCAGCGGGAGGGCCGATGTGGGGGAGCAGTACTTC.

V gene TRBV6-6 combines with J gene TRBJ1-1; D ambiguous. The CDR3 has 15 residues. CDR1 is MNHNY and CDR2 is SVGAGI in the germline V gene (reference sequence). The V and J ends lost 2 bases and 3 bases respectively, with 13 bases between them. For the CDR3, the DNA is TGTGCCAGCAGTTACGAGAGGAGGGAGGACACTGAAGCTTTCTTT. This translates into CASSYERREDTEAFF.

This chain links TRBV30 with TRBJ1-5, with no clear D. CDR3 length: 15 amino acids. The germline V gene has CDR1 GTSNPN and CDR2 SVGIG (reference sequence). V was cut by 5 bases and J by 0 bases, with 14 bases left in between. CDR3 coding DNA: TGTGCCTGGTCCCTCGGGAGGAATAGCAATCAGCCCCAGCATTTT. It specifies CAWSLGRNSNQPQHF.

The V and J genes are TRBV2 and TRBJ2-1, with 8 bases aligning to TRBD2. The CDR3 is 14 residues long. The V gene end was trimmed by 4 bases and the J gene end by 10 bases; junction bases not matched to a gene: 9. Per the germline V gene, CDR1 is SNHLY and CDR2 is FYNNEI. The CDR3 here is CASSGGLEAREQFF. CDR3 bases: TGTGCCAGCAGTGGGGGACTAGAGGCCCGGGAGCAGTTCTTC. Looking up the rest from reference TRBV2 and TRBJ2-1 gives the full variable domain: EPEVTQTPSHQVTQMGQEVILRCVPISNHLYFYWYRQILGQKVEFLVSFYNNEISEKSEIFDDQFSVERPDGSNFTLKIRSTKLEDSAMYFCASSGGLEAREQFFGPGTRLTVL.

V and J are TRBV29-1 and TRBJ1-1; 10 bases fit TRBD1. V trimming: 0 bases; J trimming: 1 base; junction bases outside the gene matches: 8. CDR1 is SQVTM and CDR2 is ANQGSEA in the germline V gene. CDR3 length: 17 amino acids. CDR3 in DNA: TGCAGCGTTGAAGATCTCGGACAGGGGGATGGGAACACTGAAGCTTTCTTT. As protein: CSVEDLGQGDGNTEAFF.

The chain uses TRBV11-2 and TRBJ2-7; D is ambiguous. CDR1 is SGHAT and CDR2 is FQNNGV in the germline V gene. V lost 0 bases and J lost 3, with 9 bases in between. This CDR3 is 14 amino acids long. The DNA of the CDR3 is TGTGCCAGCAGCTTAGAGTTCCGGGTCTACGAGCAGTACTTC. Translating gives CASSLEFRVYEQYF.

Comment on this clone: Other nucleotide sequences from this sample produce the same CDR3. The chain carries TRBV7-9 and TRBJ2-5; 9 bases match TRBD1. The V gene's germline CDR1 is SEHNR and CDR2 FQNEAQ (reference sequence). There are 14 residues in the CDR3. V lost 5 bases, J lost 4 bases, and 5 bases stayed unmatched. CDR3 in DNA: TGTGCCAGCAGCCTGGGACAGGGTCTAGAGACCCAGTACTTC. It is translated as CASSLGQGLETQYF.

The chain joins TRBV24-1 to TRBJ2-5, with a weak D call TRBD1 (5 bases). The V and J ends lost 3 bases and 2 bases respectively, with 15 bases between them. Germline assignment: CDR1 KGHDR and CDR2 SFDVKD. This CDR3 comprises 16 residues. CDR3 DNA sequence: TGTGCCACCAGTGATGGGGTTCGGACAAAGCAAGAGACCCAGTACTTC. As protein: CATSDGVRTKQETQYF.

V is TRBV18 and J is TRBJ1-4, with a tentative D call TRBD1 (6 bases). The germline V gene encodes CDR1 KGHSH and CDR2 LQKENI. Trimming shortened V by 4 bases and J by 5 bases, and 11 bases separated the two germline ends. The CDR3 contains 14 residues. This chain's CDR3 is CASSQDRKNEKLFF. DNA for the CDR3: TGTGCCAGCTCACAGGACAGAAAGAATGAAAAACTGTTTTTT.

This clone has just a few counts. The chain has TRBV6-5 and TRBJ1-3, with D unresolved. Germline V gene sequence: CDR1 MNHEY, CDR2 SVGAGI. Deletions cut 6 bases from V and 0 bases from J, with 12 bases between. The CDR3 spans 15 residues. The CDR3 DNA is TGTGCCAGCAGCGACCGGGTCTACTCTGGAAACACCATATATTTT. Its protein is CASSDRVYSGNTIYF.

CDR3 sequence reads: CASSEYLAGGHNEQFF. CDR3 DNA sequence: TGTGCCAGCAGTGAATATCTAGCGGGAGGTCACAATGAGCAGTTCTTC. The rearrangement uses TRBV25-1 and TRBJ2-1; 11 bases agree with TRBD2. Germline CDR1 reads MGHDK; CDR2 reads SYGVNS. The junction had 3 bases not matched to a gene; V was cut back by 0 bases and J by 5 bases. This CDR3 has 16 amino acids.

This clone showed up just a few times. The chain recombines TRBV7-3 with TRBJ2-7, with 9 bases identical to TRBD2. CDR3 size: 15 residues. CDR1 SGHTA and CDR2 FQGTGA come from the germline V gene. Unmatched junction bases numbered 5, after V lost 1 base and J lost 4 bases. CDR3 amino acids: CASSLRASGIYEQYF. As DNA, the CDR3 is TGTGCCAGCAGCTTAAGGGCTAGCGGGATTTACGAGCAGTACTTC.

This clone was counted between two and nine times. The chain couples TRBV2 to TRBJ1-5; no clear D gene. Germline CDR1 is SNHLY and CDR2 is FYNNEI. CDR3 length equals 14 residues. Trimming took off 2 bases at V and 0 bases at J, with 5 bases between the two ends. CDR3 in amino acids: CASSEQISNQPQHF. The CDR3 DNA reads as TGTGCCAGCAGTGAACAAATTAGCAATCAGCCCCAGCATTTT.

The gene calls are TRBV5-6 and TRBJ2-2; perhaps TRBD2 as D (5 bases). Trimming removed 4 bases at V and 5 bases at J, with 18 bases between. Per germline, CDR1 SGHDT and CDR2 YYEEEE. This CDR3 is built from 16 residues. The CDR3 loop is CASSPIRELVTGELFF. CDR3 in DNA: TGTGCCAGCAGCCCGATAAGGGAGTTAGTTACCGGGGAGCTGTTTTTT.

CDR3 region: CASSGNQETQYF. CDR3 sequence (DNA): TGTGCCAGCAGCGGCAACCAAGAGACCCAGTACTTC. The gene calls are TRBV7-2 and TRBJ2-5; no clear D. Between the trimmed V and J ends, which lost 5 bases and 0 bases, there was a span of 4 bases. The CDR3 contains 12 residues. Germline V gene data show CDR1 as SGHTA and CDR2 as FQGNSA.

This chain links TRBV24-1 with TRBJ2-5; D might be TRBD1 (5 bases). The V gene's germline CDR1 is KGHDR and CDR2 SFDVKD. V was shortened by 2 bases and J by 5 bases, with 11 bases between the two germline ends. The CDR3 length is 14 residues. The CDR3 DNA reads TGTGCCACCAGTGATTCTCCAGGGCGGGAGACCCAGTACTTC. Amino acids: CATSDSPGRETQYF.

The gene calls are TRBV15 and TRBJ2-7; TRBD2 matches 9 bases. The CDR3 runs 15 residues. With 9 bases clipped from V and 3 bases from J, the junction kept 12 bases outside the gene matches. Germline-derived CDR1 and CDR2 are LNHNV and YYDKDF (reference sequence). The CDR3 reads CATQKDLAGSYEQYF. CDR3 DNA: TGTGCCACGCAAAAGGATCTAGCGGGAAGCTACGAGCAGTACTTC.

This clone was seen a handful of times. The chain has TRBV7-6 and TRBJ2-6, with 9 nucleotides matching TRBD1. CDR3 length equals 16 residues. V gave up 5 bases and J gave up 10 bases; unmatched junction bases: 12. Germline V gene sequence: CDR1 SGHVS, CDR2 FNYEAQ. The CDR3 DNA reads TGTGCCAGCAGCCCTCGGACAGGGGCAACCACAAACGTCCTGACTTTC. Its translation: CASSPRTGATTNVLTF.

The chain couples TRBV5-6 to TRBJ1-3; D remains ambiguous. V was pared by 0 bases and J by 0 bases, with 4 bases between. The CDR3 is 14 residues long. Looked up from germline, CDR1 is SGHDT and CDR2 is YYEEEE. The CDR3 coding sequence is TGTGCCAGCAGCTTGGGGAGCTCTGGAAACACCATATATTTT. This encodes CASSLGSSGNTIYF. The complete variable domain, with remaining parts taken from reference TRBV5-6 and TRBJ1-3, reads DAGVTQSPTHLIKTRGQQVTLRCSPKSGHDTVSWYQQALGQGPQFIFQYYEEEERQRGNFPDRFSGHQFPNYSSELNVNALLLGDSALYLCASSLGSSGNTIYFGEGSWLTVV.

This chain links TRBV29-1 with TRBJ2-3; D is unresolved. CDR3 length: 14 residues. Trimming took 3 bases from V and 2 from J, leaving 12 bases between them. Germline V CDR1 and CDR2: SQVTM, ANQGSEA. CDR3 in amino acids: CSVEQTGSTDTQYF. CDR3 DNA sequence: TGCAGCGTTGAGCAAACCGGTTCCACAGATACGCAGTATTTT.